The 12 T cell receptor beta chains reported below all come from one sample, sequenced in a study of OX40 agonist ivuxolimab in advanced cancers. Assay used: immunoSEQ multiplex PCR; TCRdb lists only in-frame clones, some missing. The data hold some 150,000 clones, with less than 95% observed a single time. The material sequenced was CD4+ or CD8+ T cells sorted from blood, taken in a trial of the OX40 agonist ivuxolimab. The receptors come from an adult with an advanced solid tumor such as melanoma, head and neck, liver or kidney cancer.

The CDR3 sequence: CASSSPHGQGLLGTREGNYHEQFF. CDR3 nucleotide sequence: TGTGCCAGCAGTTCTCCCCACGGACAGGGCCTGCTTGGGACCAGAGAGGGGAATTACCATGAGCAGTTCTTC. The V call is TRBV28, the J call TRBJ2-1; 8 bases are shared with TRBD1. The ends lost 4 bases at V and 8 bases at J; junction bases unmatched: 37. The CDR3 is 24 amino acids. CDR1 is MDHEN, CDR2 SYDVKM, per germline.

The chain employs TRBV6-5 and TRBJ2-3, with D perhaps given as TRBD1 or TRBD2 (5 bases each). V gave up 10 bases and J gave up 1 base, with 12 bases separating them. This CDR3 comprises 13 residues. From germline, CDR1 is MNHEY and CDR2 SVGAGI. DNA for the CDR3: TGTGCCACGGGGCCCGGGCGCACAGATACGCAGTATTTT. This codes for CATGPGRTDTQYF.

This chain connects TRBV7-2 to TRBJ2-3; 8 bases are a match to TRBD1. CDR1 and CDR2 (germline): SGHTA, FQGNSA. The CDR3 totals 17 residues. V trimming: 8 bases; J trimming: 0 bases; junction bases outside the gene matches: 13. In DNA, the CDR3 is TGTGCCAGCTCCCCCCCCGGACAGGGCCCTAGCACAGATACGCAGTATTTT. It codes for CASSPPGQGPSTDTQYF.

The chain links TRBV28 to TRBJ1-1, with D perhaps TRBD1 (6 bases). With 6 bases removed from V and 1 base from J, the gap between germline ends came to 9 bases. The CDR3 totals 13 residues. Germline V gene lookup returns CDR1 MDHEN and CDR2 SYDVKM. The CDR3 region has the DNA TGTGCCAGCAGAGGGACACCGAACACTGAAGCTTTCTTT. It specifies CASRGTPNTEAFF.

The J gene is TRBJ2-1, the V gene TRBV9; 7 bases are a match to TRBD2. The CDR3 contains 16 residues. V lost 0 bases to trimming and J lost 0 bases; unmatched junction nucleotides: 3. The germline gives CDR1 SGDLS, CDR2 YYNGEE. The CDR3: CASSVVAGNSYNEQFF. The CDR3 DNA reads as TGTGCCAGCAGCGTAGTAGCGGGTAACTCCTACAATGAGCAGTTCTTC. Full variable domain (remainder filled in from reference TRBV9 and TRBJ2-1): DSGVTQTPKHLITATGQRVTLRCSPRSGDLSVYWYQQSLDQGLQFLIQYYNGEERAKGNILERFSAQQFPDLHSELNLSSLELGDSALYFCASSVVAGNSYNEQFFGPGTRLTVL.

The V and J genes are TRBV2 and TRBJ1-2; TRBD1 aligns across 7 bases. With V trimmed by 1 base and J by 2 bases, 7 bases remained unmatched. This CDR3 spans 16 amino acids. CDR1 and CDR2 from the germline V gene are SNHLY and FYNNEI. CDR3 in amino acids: CASSEEGVRGNYGYTF. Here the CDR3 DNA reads TGTGCCAGCAGTGAAGAAGGTGTCAGGGGGAACTATGGCTACACCTTC.

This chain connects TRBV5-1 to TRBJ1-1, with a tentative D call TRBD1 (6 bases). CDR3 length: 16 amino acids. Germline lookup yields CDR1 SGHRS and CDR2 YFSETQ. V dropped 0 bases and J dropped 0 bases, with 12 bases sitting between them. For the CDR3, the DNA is TGCGCCAGCAGCTTGGCCGGTACAGGGATGAACACTGAAGCTTTCTTT. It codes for CASSLAGTGMNTEAFF. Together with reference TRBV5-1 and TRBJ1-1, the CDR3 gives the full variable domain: KAGVTQTPRYLIKTRGQQVTLSCSPISGHRSVSWYQQTPGQGLQFLFEYFSETQRNKGNFPGRFSGRQFSNSRSEMNVSTLELGDSALYLCASSLAGTGMNTEAFFGQGTRLTVV.

The CDR3 loop reads CASSLGSGPFSGNTIYF. CDR3 bases: TGTGCCAGCAGCTTGGGCTCAGGACCCTTCTCTGGAAACACCATATATTTT. J is TRBJ1-3 and V is TRBV5-5, with unresolved D. The CDR3 runs 17 residues. Germline V gene data show CDR1 as SGHKS and CDR2 as YYEKEE (reference sequence). Trimming removed 0 bases at V and 0 bases at J, with 13 bases between.

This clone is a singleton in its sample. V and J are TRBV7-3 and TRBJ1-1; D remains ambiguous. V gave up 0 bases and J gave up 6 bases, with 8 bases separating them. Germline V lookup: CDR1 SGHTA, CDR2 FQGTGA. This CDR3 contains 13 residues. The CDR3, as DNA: TGTGCCAGCAGCTTAACGTTCGACGCTGAAGCTTTCTTT. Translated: CASSLTFDAEAFF.

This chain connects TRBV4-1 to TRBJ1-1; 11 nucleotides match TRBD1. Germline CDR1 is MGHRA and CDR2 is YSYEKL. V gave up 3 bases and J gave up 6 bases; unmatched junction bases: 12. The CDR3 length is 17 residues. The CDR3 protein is CASSQAGTGGNLAEAFF. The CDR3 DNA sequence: TGCGCCAGCAGCCAGGCCGGGACAGGGGGAAATTTGGCTGAAGCTTTCTTT.

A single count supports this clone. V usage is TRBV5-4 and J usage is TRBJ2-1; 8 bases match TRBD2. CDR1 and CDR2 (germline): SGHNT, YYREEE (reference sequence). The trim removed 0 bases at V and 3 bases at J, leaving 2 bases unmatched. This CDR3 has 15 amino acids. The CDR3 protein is CASSLGGRFYNEQFF. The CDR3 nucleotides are TGTGCCAGCAGCTTGGGCGGGAGGTTCTACAATGAGCAGTTCTTC.

The CDR3 nucleotides are TGTGCCAGCAGCCAAGGGAACAGGGAGGAAGAGACCCAGTACTTC. Translated, it gives CASSQGNREEETQYF. The rearrangement uses TRBV4-2 and TRBJ2-5; D tentatively reads TRBD1 or TRBD2 (6 bases each). Trimming took off 1 base at V and 3 bases at J, with 12 bases between the two ends. The CDR3 spans 15 residues. Germline assignment: CDR1 LGHNA and CDR2 YNFKEQ.